This T cell receptor (beta chain) was recovered during a study of T-cell reconstitution after alpha-beta-depleted transplantation in children. Germline CDR1 SQVTM, CDR2 ANQGSEA. Trimming shortened V by 6 bases and J by 4 bases, and 9 bases separated the two germline ends. This CDR3 has 11 residues. This clonotype was observed at least ten times. The TCRbeta library was prepared with unique molecular identifiers. TCRdb re-called the PCR reads through MiXCR, storing one row per CDR3 protein. The repertoire has around 190,000 distinct CDR3 sequences, approximately 6.3% of them found once; the top ten carry 5.5% to 6.5%.

This specimen consisted of PBMCs, obtained before TCRalphabeta/CD19-depleted stem cell transplant. This rearrangement joins TRBV29-1 to TRBJ1-1; no clear D. This receptor was identified in a boy younger than 10 with acute lymphoblastic leukemia, due to receive a stem cell transplant. The CDR3 loop reads CSVGRTTEAFF. The CDR3 nucleotides are TGCAGCGTGGGCAGGACCACTGAAGCTTTCTTT.